This T cell receptor beta chain derives from a study of cytotoxic CD8 clonotypes in ibrutinib-treated CLL. Study in general: Partial responders approximately 24, complete 2; roughly 12 progressed and roughly 14 stayed in remission by median 68 months.

Method: immunoSEQ multiplex PCR; TCRdb's copy keeps in-frame clones and lacks some. The sample yields 150,000 or so clones, about 84% seen once. The CDR3 sequence is 15 residues long. V shed 4 bases and J 4 bases; nucleotides not matched to a gene: 6. Germline V gene lookup returns CDR1 MGHRA and CDR2 YSYEKL. The chain couples TRBV4-1 to TRBJ2-7, with 11 bases lining up with TRBD2. This receptor was obtained from a human donor with chronic lymphocytic leukemia. The starting material was PBMCs, obtained after 36 months of ibrutinib treatment. The CDR3 region is CASSLLAGGRYEQYF. The CDR3 bases are TGCGCCAGCAGCCTCCTAGCGGGAGGAAGGTACGAGCAGTACTTC.